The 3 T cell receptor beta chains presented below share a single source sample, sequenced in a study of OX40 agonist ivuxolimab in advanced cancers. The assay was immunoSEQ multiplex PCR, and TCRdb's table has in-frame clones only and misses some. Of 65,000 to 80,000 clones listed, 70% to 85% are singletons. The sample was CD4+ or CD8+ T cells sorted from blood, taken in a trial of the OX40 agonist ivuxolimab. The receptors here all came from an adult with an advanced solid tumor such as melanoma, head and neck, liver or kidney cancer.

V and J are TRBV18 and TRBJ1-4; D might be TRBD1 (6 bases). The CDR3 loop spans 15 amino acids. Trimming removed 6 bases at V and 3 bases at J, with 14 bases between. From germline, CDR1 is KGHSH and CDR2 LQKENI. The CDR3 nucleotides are TGTGCCAGCTCGCTGCAGGGGACCTCTAATGAAAAACTGTTTTTT. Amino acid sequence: CASSLQGTSNEKLFF. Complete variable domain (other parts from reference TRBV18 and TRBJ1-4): NAGVMQNPRHLVRRRGQEARLRCSPMKGHSHVYWYRQLPEEGLKFMVYLQKENIIDESGMPKERFSAEFPKEGPSILRIQQVVRGDSAAYFCASSLQGTSNEKLFFGSGTQLSVL.

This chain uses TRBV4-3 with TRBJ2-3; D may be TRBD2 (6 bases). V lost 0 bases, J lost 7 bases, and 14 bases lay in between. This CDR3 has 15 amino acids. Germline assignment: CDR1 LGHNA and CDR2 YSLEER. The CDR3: CASSQDGGGLNTQYF. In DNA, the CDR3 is TGCGCCAGCAGCCAAGATGGAGGAGGGTTAAATACGCAGTATTTT.

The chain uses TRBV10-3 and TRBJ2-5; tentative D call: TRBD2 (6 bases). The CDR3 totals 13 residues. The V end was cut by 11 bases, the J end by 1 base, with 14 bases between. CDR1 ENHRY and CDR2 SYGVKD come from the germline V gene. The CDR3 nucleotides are TGTGCCGCCGCCGGGGAGGTCCAAGAGACCCAGTACTTC. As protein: CAAAGEVQETQYF.